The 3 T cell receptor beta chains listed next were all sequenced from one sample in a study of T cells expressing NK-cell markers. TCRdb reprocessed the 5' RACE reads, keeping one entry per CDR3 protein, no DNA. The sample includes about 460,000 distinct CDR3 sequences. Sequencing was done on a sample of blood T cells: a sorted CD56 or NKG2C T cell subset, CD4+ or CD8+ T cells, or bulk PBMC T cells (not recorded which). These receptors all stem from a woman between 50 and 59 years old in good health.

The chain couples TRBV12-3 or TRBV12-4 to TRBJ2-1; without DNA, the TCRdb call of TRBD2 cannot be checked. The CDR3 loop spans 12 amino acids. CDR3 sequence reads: CASSPLPHEQFF.

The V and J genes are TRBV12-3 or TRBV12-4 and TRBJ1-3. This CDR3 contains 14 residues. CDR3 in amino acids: CASMGANTGNTIYF.

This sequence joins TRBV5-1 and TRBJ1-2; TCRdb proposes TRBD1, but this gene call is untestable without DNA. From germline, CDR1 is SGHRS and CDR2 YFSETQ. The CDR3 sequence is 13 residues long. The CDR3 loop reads CASSLGGFGGYTF. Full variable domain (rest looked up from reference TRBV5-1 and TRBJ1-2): KAGVTQTPRYLIKTRGQQVTLSCSPISGHRSVSWYQQTPGQGLQFLFEYFSETQRNKGNFPGRFSGRQFSNSRSEMNVSTLELGDSALYLCASSLGGFGGYTFGSGTRLTVV.